These 16 T cell receptor beta chains share one sample of origin, sequenced in a study of ipilimumab plus nivolumab after autologous stem cell transplantation. Only in-frame clones appear in the TCRdb table, and some are missing; sequencing was by immunoSEQ multiplex PCR. The top ten clones hold roughly a sixth of a sample with more than 9,000 clones, around 70% of them seen once. Sequences were derived from PBMCs, sampled in a trial of ipilimumab plus nivolumab as post-transplant consolidation. Source of these receptors: a female donor with multiple myeloma.

The chain uses TRBV19 and TRBJ2-3, with 15 bases identical to TRBD2. This CDR3 is built from 18 residues. The J segment lost 3 bases and the V segment lost 5 bases, leaving 9 bases of the junction unmatched. In germline, CDR1 is LNHDA, CDR2 SQIVND (reference sequence). The CDR3 bases are TGTGCCAGTAGTCCTGGACTAGCGGGAGGGCCAAGGACAGATACGCAGTATTTT. The encoded protein is CASSPGLAGGPRTDTQYF.

The V call is TRBV7-9, the J call TRBJ2-7; 8 bases map to TRBD2. CDR1 SEHNR and CDR2 FQNEAQ come from the germline V gene (reference sequence). V lost 7 bases, J lost 1 base, and 9 bases stayed unmatched. The CDR3 extends over 15 amino acids. The DNA for the CDR3 is TGTGCCAGCACCCTGGCGAGCGGGGGTTCCTACGAGCAGTACTTC. Translating gives CASTLASGGSYEQYF.

This clone has just a few counts. Other DNA sequences in this sample translate to the same CDR3. CDR3 in DNA: TGTGCCAGCAGCTTGGCCAACAGGGGGCAGGGAGAAAAACTGTTTTTT. It specifies CASSLANRGQGEKLFF. The V gene is TRBV5-6, the J gene TRBJ1-4, with 9 positions matching TRBD1. J lost 8 bases, V lost 0 bases, and 8 bases had no gene match. Germline lookup yields CDR1 SGHDT and CDR2 YYEEEE. The CDR3 has 16 amino acids. The full variable domain, rest sourced from reference TRBV5-6 and TRBJ1-4, is DAGVTQSPTHLIKTRGQQVTLRCSPKSGHDTVSWYQQALGQGPQFIFQYYEEEERQRGNFPDRFSGHQFPNYSSELNVNALLLGDSALYLCASSLANRGQGEKLFFGSGTQLSVL.

V usage is TRBV6-6 and J usage is TRBJ2-7; tentative D call: TRBD2 (5 bases). Per germline, CDR1 MNHNY and CDR2 SVGAGI (reference sequence). The CDR3 length is 15 residues. The ends were cut back, 0 bases at V and 3 bases at J, with 12 bases in the middle. The CDR3 DNA reads TGTGCCAGCAGTTACTCGAAAACCGGGAACTACGAGCAGTACTTC. Amino acids: CASSYSKTGNYEQYF.

The J gene is TRBJ2-5, the V gene TRBV5-1; D perhaps matches TRBD1 (5 bases). V dropped 0 bases and J dropped 2 bases, with 11 bases sitting between them. The CDR3 runs 15 residues. Germline lookup yields CDR1 SGHRS and CDR2 YFSETQ. The CDR3 here is CASSLAWGSQETQYF. The CDR3 bases are TGCGCCAGCAGCTTGGCCTGGGGCAGTCAAGAGACCCAGTACTTC.

This rearrangement joins TRBV7-3 to TRBJ1-1; 8 nucleotides agree with TRBD1. The length of the CDR3 is 15 residues. The germline CDR1 and CDR2 sequences are SGHTA and FQGTGA. Trimming took 4 bases from V and 1 from J; bases not matched to a gene: 5. The CDR3 reads CASSSSGTGNTEAFF. CDR3 DNA: TGTGCCAGCAGCTCGTCCGGGACAGGGAACACTGAAGCTTTCTTT.

The chain combines TRBV11-2 with TRBJ2-7; 11 bases match TRBD1. This CDR3 has 14 amino acids. Trimming removed 8 bases from V and 6 bases from J; junction bases left unmatched: 9. CDR1 and CDR2 from the germline V gene are SGHAT and FQNNGV. The CDR3 region is CASWTGGANSEQYF. As DNA, the CDR3 is TGTGCCAGCTGGACAGGGGGCGCAAATTCCGAGCAGTACTTC.

V usage is TRBV28 and J usage is TRBJ2-2; TRBD1 aligns across 11 bases. The junction had 4 bases not matched to a gene; V was cut back by 3 bases and J by 4 bases. The CDR3 covers 16 residues. Germline V gives CDR1 MDHEN, CDR2 SYDVKM. The CDR3 bases are TGTGCCAGCAGTTTTTTGGGACAGGGGGGCACCGGGGAGCTGTTTTTT. This codes for CASSFLGQGGTGELFF.

This chain joins TRBV5-6 and TRBJ2-3; D remains unclear. The germline V gene encodes CDR1 SGHDT and CDR2 YYEEEE. V was trimmed by 0 bases and J by 5 bases, leaving 7 bases between them. The CDR3 is made up of 13 amino acids. CDR3 loop: CASSLALGDTQYF. The CDR3 DNA reads TGTGCCAGCAGCTTGGCCCTGGGAGATACGCAGTATTTT.

The V gene is TRBV7-9, the J gene TRBJ2-3; 9 bases agree with TRBD2. Looked up from germline, CDR1 is SEHNR and CDR2 is FQNEAQ (reference sequence). J was trimmed by 1 base and V by 0 bases; bases with no gene match: 5. The CDR3 is 17 amino acids. The CDR3 DNA reads TGTGCCAGCAGCTTAGCTCTCCCTAGCGGGGGCACAGATACGCAGTATTTT. The encoded protein is CASSLALPSGGTDTQYF.

This rearrangement joins TRBV27 to TRBJ2-3; TRBD2 matches 15 bases. V was pared by 5 bases and J by 8 bases, with 8 bases of the junction left unmatched. This CDR3 contains 16 residues. Germline V lookup: CDR1 MNHEY, CDR2 SMNVEV (reference sequence). CDR3 protein: CASSPRTSGRASTQYF. The CDR3 nucleotides are TGTGCCAGCAGTCCCCGGACTAGCGGGAGGGCCAGTACGCAGTATTTT.

The rearrangement joins TRBV6-5 to TRBJ2-5; 9 positions match TRBD1. Matching the DNA end better, TRBJ2-7 makes the J call doubtful. The CDR3 loop spans 14 amino acids. Germline V gives CDR1 MNHEY, CDR2 SVGAGI. DNA of the CDR3: TGTGCCAGCAGTCCACAGGGGGCTGACTACGAGCAGTACTTC. This sequence encodes CASSPQGADYEQYF.

The J gene is TRBJ2-7, the V gene TRBV28, with TRBD1 matching 8 bases. Losses at the gene ends were 6 bases for V and 5 bases for J; bases not matched to a gene: 12. The CDR3 sequence is 15 residues long. In germline, CDR1 is MDHEN, CDR2 SYDVKM. The CDR3: CASSFSGTGRDEQYF. The CDR3 DNA is TGTGCCAGCAGCTTTAGTGGGACAGGACGCGACGAGCAGTACTTC.

The chain recombines TRBV9 with TRBJ1-5; TRBD1 matches at 11 bases. This CDR3 has 17 residues. CDR1 SGDLS and CDR2 YYNGEE come from the germline V gene. The J segment lost 2 bases and the V segment lost 3 bases, leaving 7 bases of the junction unmatched. Here the CDR3 reads CASSGGTGGGGNQPQHF. Here the CDR3 DNA reads TGTGCCAGCAGCGGAGGGACAGGGGGTGGAGGCAATCAGCCCCAGCATTTT.

This chain joins TRBV7-3 and TRBJ1-2; D ambiguous. Looked up from germline, CDR1 is SGHTA and CDR2 is FQGTGA. This CDR3 spans 13 amino acids. The V gene lost 5 bases and the J gene lost 7 bases, with 14 bases spanning the gap. The CDR3 sequence: CASSPHGRTGYTF. The CDR3 nucleotides read TGTGCCAGCAGCCCACATGGACGGACTGGCTACACCTTC.

The DNA of the CDR3 is TGTGCCAGCACCAGACAGGGTGGCACCTATGGCTACACCTTC. Encoded protein: CASTRQGGTYGYTF. This chain links TRBV6-4 with TRBJ1-2; 7 bases agree with TRBD1. After removal of 7 bases from V and 4 bases from J, the junction contained 9 bases not matched to a gene. Germline-derived CDR1 and CDR2 are MRHNA and SNTAGT. CDR3 length: 14 amino acids.